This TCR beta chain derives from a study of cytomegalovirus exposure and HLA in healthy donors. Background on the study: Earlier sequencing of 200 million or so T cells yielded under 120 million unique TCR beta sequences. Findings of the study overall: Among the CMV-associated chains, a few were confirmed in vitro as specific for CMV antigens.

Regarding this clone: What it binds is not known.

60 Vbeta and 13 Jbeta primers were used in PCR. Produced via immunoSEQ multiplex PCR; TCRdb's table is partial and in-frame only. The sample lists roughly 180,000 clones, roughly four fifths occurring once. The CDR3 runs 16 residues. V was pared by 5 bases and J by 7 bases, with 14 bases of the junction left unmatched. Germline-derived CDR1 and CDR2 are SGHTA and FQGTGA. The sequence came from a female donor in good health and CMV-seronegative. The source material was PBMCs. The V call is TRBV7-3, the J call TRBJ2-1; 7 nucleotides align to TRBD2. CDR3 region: CASSIRTSAGTNEQFF. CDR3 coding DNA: TGTGCCAGCAGCATTCGGACTAGTGCTGGGACGAATGAGCAGTTCTTC. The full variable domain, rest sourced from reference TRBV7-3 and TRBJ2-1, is GAGVSQTPSNKVTEKGKYVELRCDPISGHTALYWYRQSLGQGPEFLIYFQGTGAADDSGLPNDRFFAVRPEGSVSTLKIQRTERGDSAVYLCASSIRTSAGTNEQFFGPGTRLTVL.